This T cell receptor beta chain was identified in a study of prognosis after radiotherapy for stage I lung cancer. As for the study in general: Radiotherapy: SBRT, 3 to 5 fractions, biologically effective dose at least 100 Gy.

A note on this clonotype: The junction shows a germline mismatch at one end, possibly a read error.

It was by two-round multiplex PCR that TCR beta CDR3 was amplified from genomic DNA. Primers (each specific to one TRBV or TRBJ gene) were used in first-round PCR. TCRdb recomputed calls from the multiplex PCR reads with MiXCR, one row per CDR3 protein. This table holds 31,000 or so distinct CDR3 sequences, 40% to 50% found once. Germline-derived CDR1 and CDR2 are SGHTA and FQGNSA. CDR3 length: 15 amino acids. This chain uses TRBV7-2 with TRBJ1-1, with D perhaps TRBD1 (5 bases). This clonotype was sampled from a donor aged 50 or older with non-small cell lung cancer. The sequencing used PBMCs, collected before or after stereotactic body radiation therapy (not recorded which). CDR3 sequence reads: CASSSGQGLNTEACF. The CDR3, as DNA: TGTGCCAGCAGCTCAGGACAAGGACTGAACACTGAAGCTTGCTTT. The entire variable domain, with the rest obtained from reference TRBV7-2 and TRBJ1-1, is as follows: GAGVSQSPSNKVTEKGKDVELRCDPISGHTALYWYRQSLGQGLEFLIYFQGNSAPDKSGLPSDRFSAERTGGSVSTLTIQRTQQEDSAVYLCASSSGQGLNTEACFGQGTRLTVV.